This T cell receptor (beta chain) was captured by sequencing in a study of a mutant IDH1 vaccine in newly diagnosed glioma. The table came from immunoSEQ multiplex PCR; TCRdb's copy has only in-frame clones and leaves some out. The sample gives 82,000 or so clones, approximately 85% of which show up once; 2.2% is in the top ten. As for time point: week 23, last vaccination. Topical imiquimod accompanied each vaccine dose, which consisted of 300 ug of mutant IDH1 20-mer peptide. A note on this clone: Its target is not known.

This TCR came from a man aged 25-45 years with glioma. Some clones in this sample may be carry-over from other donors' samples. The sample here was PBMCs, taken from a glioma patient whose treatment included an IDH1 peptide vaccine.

CDR3 loop: CASRPTTGNTEAFF. CDR3 DNA: TGTGCCAGCAGACCCACGACAGGGAACACTGAAGCTTTCTTT. The rearrangement links TRBV7-9 to TRBJ1-1; tentatively, D is TRBD1 (6 bases). The CDR3 has 14 residues. CDR1 and CDR2 (germline): SEHNR, FQNEAQ (reference sequence). Trimming left V 6 bases short and J 1 base short, with 12 bases between.